The 16 T cell receptor beta chains listed next were all sequenced from one sample in a study of radiation and T cells in renal cell carcinoma. The time point here: baseline pretreatment blood. Sample treatment: 15 Gy SBRT to primary tumor, nephrectomy 4 weeks later. Generated by immunoSEQ multiplex PCR, the TCRdb table keeps only in-frame clones and is missing some. The sample lists 130,000 to 150,000 clones; 88% were seen once. The specimen comprised blood, sampled from a patient whose treatment included radiotherapy and nephrectomy. The receptors were sampled from a woman in her fifties or sixties with renal cell carcinoma.

This rearrangement joins TRBV4-1 to TRBJ2-2, with D possibly being TRBD1 (6 bases). Germline loops: CDR1 MGHRA, CDR2 YSYEKL. The V gene lost 4 bases and the J gene lost 7 bases, with 16 bases spanning the gap. The CDR3 is made up of 15 amino acids. The DNA for the CDR3 is TGCGCCAGCAGCCTGGGACACGGGCTTGTCGGGGAGCTGTTTTTT. Translated, it gives CASSLGHGLVGELFF.

In nucleotides, the CDR3 is TGTGCCAGCAGCAGGCCTGCGAATGAGCAGTTCTTC. Translation: CASSRPANEQFF. The rearrangement uses TRBV21-1 and TRBJ2-1. TRBV21-1 is described as a pseudogene. This CDR3 has 12 amino acids.

The rearrangement uses TRBV19 and TRBJ1-6; no definite D call. Germline V gene data show CDR1 as LNHDA and CDR2 as SQIVND (reference sequence). V was shortened by 4 bases and J by 9 bases, with 19 bases between the two germline ends. The CDR3 length is 16 residues. The CDR3 DNA reads as TGTGCCAGTAGTAGGCCGTTATTGGGGAATGGTTCACCCCTCCACTTT. It codes for CASSRPLLGNGSPLHF.

This rearrangement joins TRBV11-2 to TRBJ1-1; D remains ambiguous. CDR1 and CDR2 (germline): SGHAT, FQNNGV. CDR3 length: 14 amino acids. With 1 base removed from V and 5 bases from J, the gap between germline ends came to 11 bases. For the CDR3, the DNA is TGTGCCAGCAGCTTAGCCCTCGAGGGTACTGAAGCTTTCTTT. Residues: CASSLALEGTEAFF.

The chain links TRBV19 to TRBJ1-1, with D possibly being TRBD1 (6 bases). Deletions cut 3 bases from V and 2 bases from J, with 13 bases between. Per the germline V gene, CDR1 is LNHDA and CDR2 is SQIVND (reference sequence). The CDR3 loop spans 15 amino acids. CDR3 region: CASSIAGAGNTEAFF. CDR3 DNA: TGTGCCAGTAGTATTGCAGGGGCCGGAAACACTGAAGCTTTCTTT.

This chain joins TRBV19 and TRBJ2-3, with a tentative D call TRBD1 (6 bases). V lost 10 bases and J 4 bases, leaving 18 bases between the germline ends. Looked up from germline, CDR1 is LNHDA and CDR2 is SQIVND (reference sequence). This CDR3 comprises 14 residues. The CDR3 coding sequence is TGTGCCACGTTGTACAGGGTAGGGGCAGATACGCAGTATTTT. As protein: CATLYRVGADTQYF.

This clone appeared a single time. The chain combines TRBV5-1 with TRBJ2-7; D is ambiguous. Deletions cut 4 bases from V and 4 bases from J, with 9 bases between. Germline V CDR1 and CDR2: SGHRS, YFSETQ. The CDR3 consists of 12 residues. The CDR3 DNA sequence: TGCGCCAGCAGCCTATCCGATTACGAGCAGTACTTC. Protein sequence: CASSLSDYEQYF.

The CDR3 coding sequence is TGTGCCAGCAGCCTAACAGGGTTGGTAGAATACAATGAGCAGTTCTTC. It codes for CASSLTGLVEYNEQFF. V gene TRBV7-2 combines with J gene TRBJ2-1; tentative D call: TRBD1 (6 bases). Trimming removed 5 bases from V and 4 bases from J, with 18 bases in between. From germline, CDR1 is SGHTA and CDR2 FQGNSA. The CDR3 loop spans 16 amino acids.

CDR3 sequence (DNA): TGTGCCAGCAGCGTAAAGGGAGCAAGTTCACCCCTCCACTTT. It yields the protein CASSVKGASSPLHF. This rearrangement joins TRBV9 to TRBJ1-6; D gene ambiguous. The CDR3 totals 14 residues. Trimming removed 1 base at V and 9 bases at J, with 11 bases between. Germline V gene sequence: CDR1 SGDLS, CDR2 YYNGEE.

In its sample, this clone was seen once. The CDR3 region is CSGSYNSYEQYF. The CDR3 nucleotides read TGCAGCGGGTCATATAACTCCTACGAGCAGTACTTC. The chain employs TRBV29-1 and TRBJ2-7; D is uncertain. The CDR3 covers 12 residues. Trimming removed 7 bases from V and 0 bases from J, with 10 bases in between. Germline-derived CDR1 and CDR2 are SQVTM and ANQGSEA.

The J gene is TRBJ2-2, the V gene TRBV4-2; D is perhaps TRBD2 (6 bases). Germline-derived CDR1 and CDR2 are LGHNA and YNFKEQ. The CDR3 is made up of 13 amino acids. Trimming removed 6 bases at V and 2 bases at J, with 7 bases between. As DNA, the CDR3 is TGTGCCAGCAGGGGGGGTAACACCGGGGAGCTGTTTTTT. Translated: CASRGGNTGELFF.

This chain joins TRBV6-1 and TRBJ2-3, with 9 bases that match TRBD2. CDR3 length: 15 amino acids. The V gene's germline CDR1 is MNHNS and CDR2 SASEGT. V dropped 7 bases and J dropped 1; count of bases not matched to a gene: 6. The CDR3 DNA reads TGTGCCAGCACAACCGCGGGGGGGCGCACAGATACGCAGTATTTT. Amino acid sequence: CASTTAGGRTDTQYF.

This clone occurred once. The V and J genes are TRBV2 and TRBJ1-2, with D unresolved. CDR3 length: 18 amino acids. The V gene's germline CDR1 is SNHLY and CDR2 FYNNEI. Trimming took 7 bases from V and 3 from J, leaving 27 bases between them. The CDR3 sequence: CASKDLRIGGRIYYGYTF. CDR3 nucleotides: TGTGCCAGCAAAGACCTCCGAATAGGTGGGAGGATTTACTATGGCTACACCTTC.

This CDR3 is CASSLIENTEAFF. The DNA of the CDR3 is TGCGCCAGCAGCTTGATAGAGAACACTGAAGCTTTCTTT. The V and J genes are TRBV5-1 and TRBJ1-1; D gene unclear. This CDR3 is built from 13 residues. V lost 1 base to trimming and J lost 1 base, with 5 bases between them. Germline V lookup: CDR1 SGHRS, CDR2 YFSETQ.

This clone was seen only a few times. The chain recombines TRBV25-1 with TRBJ1-1; D is unresolved. The CDR3 length is 13 residues. Between the trimmed V and J ends, which lost 0 bases and 5 bases, there was a span of 7 bases. Germline-derived CDR1 and CDR2 are MGHDK and SYGVNS. The CDR3 loop reads CASSEYLETEAFF. The CDR3 DNA reads TGTGCCAGCAGTGAATATTTGGAGACTGAAGCTTTCTTT.

This rearrangement joins TRBV25-1 to TRBJ1-6; D is uncertain. Germline V gene data show CDR1 as MGHDK and CDR2 as SYGVNS. This CDR3 comprises 15 residues. Trimming cost V 1 base and J 10 bases, with 14 bases left between them. The CDR3 region is CASSELALGGSPLHF. DNA for the CDR3: TGTGCCAGCAGTGAATTGGCATTAGGCGGATCACCCCTCCACTTT.